This T cell receptor (beta chain) is drawn from a study of technical replicates of blood from a few donors. The table came from immunoSEQ multiplex PCR; TCRdb's copy has only in-frame clones and leaves some out. The data hold tens of thousands of clones, with around 91% observed a single time. The origin of this receptor is a human donor in good health. Some clones in this sample may be carry-over from other donors' samples. The specimen sequenced was T cells isolated from PBMCs.

CDR3 residues: CASSKRQGVDGYTF. CDR3 sequence (DNA): TGTGCCAGCAGCAAACGACAGGGAGTTGACGGCTACACCTTC. The chain has TRBV21-1 and TRBJ1-2; TRBD1 is the table's D call, not checked against the DNA. TRBV21-1 is termed a pseudogene. CDR3 size: 14 residues.